This entry lists 27 T cell receptor beta chains sequenced from one sample in a study of T cell changes during pregnancy in multiple sclerosis. Repertoires were generated with immunoSEQ multiplex PCR, while TCRdb's copy carries only in-frame clones and drops some. The sample includes roughly 90,000 clones, 75% to 95% seen only once; the top ten take 0.8% to 0.95%. The sample in question was peripheral blood, obtained before pregnancy. All receptors come from a female donor with multiple sclerosis, enrolled in a pregnancy study.

The rearrangement uses TRBV5-4 and TRBJ1-3, with 7 bases aligning to TRBD1. Germline CDR1 and CDR2: SGHNT and YYREEE (reference sequence). J gave up 0 bases and V 4 bases, and 7 bases lay outside the gene matches. This CDR3 comprises 16 residues. The CDR3 DNA follows: TGTGCCAGCAGCGCCCGGGACAGAGGCTCTGGAAACACCATATATTTT. Its protein product is CASSARDRGSGNTIYF. The whole variable domain, remainder taken from reference TRBV5-4 and TRBJ1-3, is ETGVTQSPTHLIKTRGQQVTLRCSSQSGHNTVSWYQQALGQGPQFIFQYYREEENGRGNFPPRFSGLQFPNYSSELNVNALELDDSALYLCASSARDRGSGNTIYFGEGSWLTVV.

The J gene is TRBJ1-5, the V gene TRBV15; 8 bases agree with TRBD1. CDR3 length: 16 residues. V shed 5 bases and J 3 bases; nucleotides not matched to a gene: 9. Germline CDR1 is LNHNV and CDR2 is YYDKDF (reference sequence). The DNA for the CDR3 is TGTGCCACCAGCGATGAGACAGGGGCGATCAATCAGCCCCAGCATTTT. This sequence encodes CATSDETGAINQPQHF. Full variable domain (rest looked up from reference TRBV15 and TRBJ1-5): DAMVIQNPRYQVTQFGKPVTLSCSQTLNHNVMYWYQQKSSQAPKLLFHYYDKDFNNEADTPDNFQSRRPNTSFCFLDIRSPGLGDTAMYLCATSDETGAINQPQHFGDGTRLSIL.

The V and J genes are TRBV4-2 and TRBJ2-7; the match to TRBD1 covers 7 bases. The J segment lost 0 bases and the V segment lost 0 bases, leaving 2 bases of the junction unmatched. Germline V gene sequence: CDR1 LGHNA, CDR2 YNFKEQ. The CDR3 totals 15 residues. The CDR3 DNA sequence: TGTGCCAGCAGCCAAGAGGGGGACAGCTCCTACGAGCAGTACTTC. It codes for CASSQEGDSSYEQYF.

The chain is built from TRBV6-4 and TRBJ2-3; 10 bases are a match to TRBD2. The CDR3 runs to 15 residues. Germline V CDR1 and CDR2: MRHNA, SNTAGT. V lost 5 bases, J lost 2 bases, and 4 bases stayed unmatched. CDR3 in amino acids: CASSLAGGITDTQYF. The CDR3 nucleotides are TGTGCCAGCAGTTTAGCGGGGGGTATCACAGATACGCAGTATTTT.

This chain joins TRBV4-1 and TRBJ1-1; the D is unclear. CDR3 length: 14 residues. Germline lookup yields CDR1 MGHRA and CDR2 YSYEKL. Trimming cost V 6 bases and J 0 bases, with 11 bases left between them. This chain's CDR3 is CASRGGIMNTEAFF. The DNA for the CDR3 is TGCGCCAGCAGGGGAGGTATCATGAACACTGAAGCTTTCTTT.

The chain joins TRBV29-1 to TRBJ2-7; tentatively, D is TRBD1 (5 bases). Germline CDR1 is SQVTM and CDR2 is ANQGSEA. This CDR3 contains 13 residues. V lost 4 bases to trimming and J lost 2 bases, with 12 bases between them. The CDR3 reads CSVGQRNAYEQYF. The CDR3 region has the DNA TGCAGCGTTGGACAGAGAAATGCCTACGAGCAGTACTTC.

This clone came up once. This chain uses TRBV5-1 with TRBJ2-2; D might be TRBD2 (5 bases). The CDR3 spans 16 residues. V was cut by 1 base and J by 7 bases, with 17 bases left in between. Per the germline V gene, CDR1 is SGHRS and CDR2 is YFSETQ. The CDR3 reads CASSLSAGAVNGELFF. CDR3 in DNA: TGCGCCAGCAGCTTGTCCGCTGGAGCGGTAAACGGGGAGCTGTTTTTT.

This rearrangement joins TRBV28 to TRBJ1-5; TRBD1 matches 8 bases. The V gene's germline CDR1 is MDHEN and CDR2 SYDVKM. V lost 4 bases, J lost 1 base, and 6 bases stayed unmatched. The CDR3 length is 16 residues. The CDR3 spells CASSSGTGLSNQPQHF. As DNA, the CDR3 is TGTGCCAGCAGTTCGGGGACAGGATTAAGCAATCAGCCCCAGCATTTT.

This clone appeared a few times. The V and J genes are TRBV4-2 and TRBJ2-6; 11 positions match TRBD2. In germline, CDR1 is LGHNA, CDR2 YNFKEQ. V shed 3 bases, J shed 1 base, and the junction held 11 bases outside the gene matches. This CDR3 is built from 20 residues. The CDR3 region is CASSHDSSGGASSGANVLTF. Here the CDR3 DNA reads TGTGCCAGCAGCCATGACAGTAGCGGGGGGGCTTCTTCTGGGGCCAACGTCCTGACTTTC.

This clone was seen just once. The J gene is TRBJ1-3, the V gene TRBV18; the match to TRBD1 covers 8 bases. This CDR3 is 14 amino acids long. Germline V gene lookup returns CDR1 KGHSH and CDR2 LQKENI. J was trimmed by 5 bases and V by 6 bases; bases with no gene match: 6. CDR3 amino acids: CASSPGQGRNTIYF. For the CDR3, the DNA is TGTGCCAGCTCTCCCGGACAGGGACGAAACACCATATATTTT.

V usage is TRBV28 and J usage is TRBJ1-5; D remains unclear. This CDR3 comprises 14 residues. Germline values: CDR1 MDHEN, CDR2 SYDVKM. V dropped 2 bases and J dropped 5 bases, with 10 bases sitting between them. CDR3 loop: CASSLGQAYQPQHF. The CDR3 nucleotides are TGTGCCAGCAGTTTAGGGCAAGCCTATCAGCCCCAGCATTTT.

This chain joins TRBV5-4 and TRBJ2-5; 8 bases are a match to TRBD1. Germline CDR1 SGHNT, CDR2 YYREEE (reference sequence). The junction had 10 bases not matched to a gene; V was cut back by 4 bases and J by 5 bases. There are 15 residues in the CDR3. CDR3 nucleotides: TGTGCCAGCAGCAACAAACAGGGGGTAGGGGAGACCCAGTACTTC. Protein sequence: CASSNKQGVGETQYF.

The rearrangement joins TRBV13 to TRBJ1-3; TRBD1 aligns across 10 bases. The J segment lost 2 bases and the V segment lost 5 bases, leaving 3 bases of the junction unmatched. Germline CDR1 is PRHDT and CDR2 is FYEKMQ (reference sequence). The CDR3 sequence is 15 residues long. The DNA of the CDR3 is TGTGCCAGCAGCCGTGGGACAGGGGCTGGAAACACCATATATTTT. Encoded protein: CASSRGTGAGNTIYF.

The gene calls are TRBV11-2 and TRBJ2-7; D call uncertain. Trimming took off 2 bases at V and 4 bases at J, with 9 bases between the two ends. This CDR3 is built from 13 residues. Germline V gene lookup returns CDR1 SGHAT and CDR2 FQNNGV. The CDR3 is CASSLLRGYEQYF. The CDR3 DNA is TGTGCCAGCAGCTTATTACGAGGTTACGAGCAGTACTTC.

This chain connects TRBV28 to TRBJ2-4; D is unresolved. The V gene lost 7 bases and the J gene lost 11 bases, with 15 bases spanning the gap. This CDR3 is built from 12 residues. The germline gives CDR1 MDHEN, CDR2 SYDVKM. CDR3 residues: CASIDPLGVQYF. Written as DNA, the CDR3 is TGTGCCAGCATCGACCCCCTAGGAGTTCAGTACTTC.

This rearrangement joins TRBV29-1 to TRBJ2-5, with TRBD1 as a possible D gene (6 bases). Germline CDR1 is SQVTM and CDR2 is ANQGSEA. V lost 4 bases, J lost 5 bases, and 14 bases lay in between. The CDR3 covers 13 residues. In DNA, the CDR3 is TGCAGCGTTGGCAGGGAGAGGGGGGAGACCCAGTACTTC. Amino acid sequence: CSVGRERGETQYF.

Here the CDR3 DNA reads TGTGCCAGCACCGACTCTTACGAGCAGTACTTC. It specifies CASTDSYEQYF. The J gene is TRBJ2-7, the V gene TRBV25-1; D is undetermined. The germline CDR1 and CDR2 sequences are MGHDK and SYGVNS. V was cut by 7 bases and J by 4 bases, with 8 bases left in between. This CDR3 has 11 residues.

This clone showed up just a few times. The chain joins TRBV6-5 to TRBJ1-1; TRBD1 matches at 9 bases. Germline V gene sequence: CDR1 MNHEY, CDR2 SVGAGI. The V and J ends lost 7 bases and 3 bases, in that order; junction bases with no gene match: 3. CDR3 length equals 13 residues. The CDR3 nucleotides read TGTGCCAGCACCGGACAGGGGCACACTGAAGCTTTCTTT. Translated, it gives CASTGQGHTEAFF.

This chain links TRBV11-2 with TRBJ2-3; a possible D gene is TRBD1 (7 bases). The germline V and J ends were trimmed by 5 bases and 3 bases, with 15 bases remaining between them. The CDR3 consists of 15 residues. Germline CDR1 is SGHAT and CDR2 is FQNNGV. The chain's CDR3 is CASSLRGALTDTQYF. DNA of the CDR3: TGTGCCAGCAGCCTCAGGGGGGCTCTGACAGATACGCAGTATTTT.

This chain joins TRBV7-2 and TRBJ1-5; D is ambiguous. Per the germline V gene, CDR1 is SGHTA and CDR2 is FQGNSA. The CDR3 contains 16 residues. V lost 6 bases and J lost 3, with 18 bases in between. The CDR3 region has the DNA TGTGCCAGCAGTCCGACTGGGAGGCAGCTCAATCAGCCCCAGCATTTT. This encodes CASSPTGRQLNQPQHF.

This sequence joins TRBV10-3 and TRBJ1-4; no clear D. CDR1 is ENHRY and CDR2 is SYGVKD in the germline V gene. The CDR3 is 12 residues long. The V end lost 8 bases, the J end lost 4 bases, and 8 bases lay between the germline ends. CDR3 nucleotides: TGTGCCATCCGGGGATATAATGAAAAACTGTTTTTT. This gives the protein CAIRGYNEKLFF.

The rearrangement uses TRBV7-2 and TRBJ1-3, with 7 bases that match TRBD1. Trimming removed 2 bases from V and 0 bases from J; junction bases left unmatched: 4. Germline CDR1 is SGHTA and CDR2 is FQGNSA. The CDR3 contains 16 residues. The CDR3 region has the DNA TGTGCCAGCAGCTTATCTGGGACAGCCTCTGGAAACACCATATATTTT. Translation gives CASSLSGTASGNTIYF. The full variable domain, in which reference TRBV7-2 and TRBJ1-3 provide the parts outside the CDR3, is GAGVSQSPSNKVTEKGKDVELRCDPISGHTALYWYRQSLGQGLEFLIYFQGNSAPDKSGLPSDRFSAERTGGSVSTLTIQRTQQEDSAVYLCASSLSGTASGNTIYFGEGSWLTVV.

The chain recombines TRBV9 with TRBJ2-7; possible D gene TRBD1, 6 bases. The V end lost 0 bases, the J end lost 3 bases, and 13 bases lay between the germline ends. CDR1 is SGDLS, CDR2 YYNGEE, per germline. The CDR3 loop spans 15 amino acids. The CDR3 here is CASSVGVGQLYEQYF. The DNA for the CDR3 is TGTGCCAGCAGCGTAGGAGTGGGACAACTCTACGAGCAGTACTTC.

J is TRBJ2-7 and V is TRBV7-8; 7 bases align to TRBD2. Losses at the gene ends were 0 bases for V and 5 bases for J; bases not matched to a gene: 4. The CDR3 runs 14 residues. Per the germline V gene, CDR1 is SGHVS and CDR2 is FQNEAQ. The CDR3 reads CASSLASGNNEQYF. As DNA, the CDR3 is TGTGCCAGCAGCTTAGCCAGCGGGAACAACGAGCAGTACTTC.

The chain is built from TRBV9 and TRBJ1-4, with TRBD1 as a possible D gene (5 bases). The CDR3 sequence is 16 residues long. Trimming left V 2 bases short and J 7 bases short, with 18 bases between. CDR1 and CDR2 (germline): SGDLS, YYNGEE. CDR3 sequence: CASSVGYWGAGEKLFF. The CDR3 DNA reads TGTGCCAGCAGCGTGGGGTATTGGGGCGCCGGTGAAAAACTGTTTTTT.

This clone was picked up one time. The chain couples TRBV19 to TRBJ1-2, with D uncertain. The length of the CDR3 is 13 residues. The germline V gene has CDR1 LNHDA and CDR2 SQIVND (reference sequence). V lost 3 bases, J lost 8 bases, and 13 bases lay in between. The CDR3 loop is CASSILASGGYTF. CDR3 nucleotides: TGTGCCAGTAGTATCTTGGCCTCGGGGGGCTACACCTTC.

The rearrangement links TRBV7-9 to TRBJ1-2; TRBD1 aligns across 9 bases. CDR1 SEHNR and CDR2 FQNEAQ come from the germline V gene (reference sequence). Trimming cost V 4 bases and J 0 bases; bases outside gene matches: 3. This CDR3 comprises 15 residues. DNA of the CDR3: TGTGCCAGCAGCTGGACAGGGGAGCCTAACTATGGCTACACCTTC. Translating it yields CASSWTGEPNYGYTF.